These T cell receptor beta chains were read from a single sample in a study of blood T cells in healthy people across ages. TCRdb called the 5' RACE reads again in MiXCR, with one record for every CDR3 protein. The sample gives about 1.4 million distinct CDR3 sequences, roughly 59% of which show up once; more than 6% is in the top ten. The sample consisted of blood. All receptors derive from a man aged 18 to 29 in good health. Each CDR3 is given with its conserved first and last residue. A D gene is named only where the DNA matches it firmly.

v_call: TRBV10-2; j_call: -; cdr3_length: 13; d_call: -; cdr3_aa: CASSGTVETIQYF
v_call: TRBV7-7; j_call: TRBJ2-7; cdr3_length: 13; d_call: -; cdr3_aa: CASSEGAAYEQYF
v_call: TRBV20-1; j_call: TRBJ2-3; cdr3_length: 17; d_call: -; cdr3_aa: CSARERWFRTMTDTQYF
v_call: TRBV10-3; j_call: TRBJ1-5; cdr3_length: 16; d_call: TRBD1; cdr3_aa: CAIRSGDRGLEQPQHF
v_call: TRBV2; j_call: TRBJ1-2; cdr3_length: 13; d_call: TRBD1; cdr3_aa: CASRRQGLFGYTF
v_call: TRBV4-1; j_call: TRBJ1-4; cdr3_length: 16; d_call: -; cdr3_aa: CASRQVARAVNEKLFF
v_call: TRBV4-1; j_call: TRBJ2-2; cdr3_length: 17; d_call: TRBD2; cdr3_aa: CASSQVWEGLSTGELFF
v_call: TRBV6-2/TRBV6-3; j_call: TRBJ1-2; cdr3_length: 16; d_call: -; cdr3_aa: CASSYPTGGAGYGYTF
v_call: TRBV5-1; j_call: TRBJ2-5; cdr3_length: 15; d_call: -; cdr3_aa: CASKWFSGGDGTQYF
v_call: TRBV28; j_call: TRBJ2-5; cdr3_length: 14; d_call: TRBD2; cdr3_aa: CAGSGGPLQETQYF
v_call: TRBV7-9; j_call: TRBJ2-6; cdr3_length: 18; d_call: TRBD2; cdr3_aa: CASSSPGRGAGGANVLTF
v_call: TRBV24-1; j_call: TRBJ2-4; cdr3_length: 12; d_call: -; cdr3_aa: CATSGGENIQYF
v_call: TRBV21-1; j_call: TRBJ2-1; cdr3_length: 13; d_call: -; cdr3_aa: CASSKRGGLPQFF
v_call: TRBV6-5; j_call: TRBJ2-1; cdr3_length: 15; d_call: -; cdr3_aa: CASSSRFGRHNEQFF
v_call: TRBV29-1; j_call: TRBJ1-1; cdr3_length: 13; d_call: -; cdr3_aa: CSALRGGNTEAFF
v_call: TRBV12-3/TRBV12-4; j_call: TRBJ1-5; cdr3_length: 14; d_call: -; cdr3_aa: CASSFDRYGQPQHF